Listed below are T cell receptor beta chains from one sample, sequenced in a study of Ad26.COV2.S vaccination and SARS-CoV-2 variants. Generated by immunoSEQ multiplex PCR, the TCRdb table keeps only in-frame clones and is missing some. The sample has some 520,000 clones; around 85% are singletons. Sequenced here: peripheral blood, sampled in a trial of Ad26.COV2.S vaccine versus placebo. All receptors come from a person aged 18-60 years who received the Ad26.COV2.S COVID-19 vaccine or a placebo. The CDR3 runs from the conserved cysteine through the conserved F or W. D genes are given only for firm matches. Clone size, where shown, is once, few, many, or a class for clones that have expanded.

TRBJ1-1 TRBV19 . TRBD1 CASSIEGAATEAFF TGTGCCAGTAGTATCGAGGGGGCGGCCACTGAAGCTTTCTTT
TRBJ1-3 TRBV21-1 . . CASSKEVGRGNTIYF .
TRBJ2-3 TRBV6-6 . . CASSSVSDTQYF TGTGCCAGCAGTTCGGTATCAGATACGCAGTATTTT
TRBJ2-5 TRBV28 . . CASSLVGSEETQYF TGTGCCAGCAGTTTAGTCGGGAGCGAAGAGACCCAGTACTTC
TRBJ1-1 TRBV6-2/TRBV6-3 . TRBD1 CASSSPGQGTTEAFF TGTGCCAGCAGTTCACCGGGACAGGGGACCACTGAAGCTTTCTTT
TRBJ2-3 TRBV3-1/TRBV3-2 . TRBD2 CASSSSGRAPDTQYF TGTGCCAGCAGCTCCAGCGGGAGGGCCCCAGATACGCAGTATTTT
TRBJ1-4 TRBV9 . . CASSGRVGNEKLFF TGTGCCAGCAGCGGCAGGGTCGGGAATGAAAAACTGTTTTTT
TRBJ1-2 TRBV3-1/TRBV3-2 . . CASSPPQKVPNGYTF TGTGCCAGCAGCCCACCCCAGAAAGTACCCAATGGCTACACCTTC
TRBJ1-2 TRBV7-8 . TRBD1 CASSLGSGTANGYTF TGTGCCAGCAGCTTAGGATCCGGGACAGCCAATGGCTACACCTTC
TRBJ2-1 TRBV9 once TRBD2 CASSAEEGLAGWGEQFF TGTGCCAGCAGCGCCGAGGAGGGACTAGCGGGATGGGGGGAGCAGTTCTTC
TRBJ2-2 TRBV4-3 once . CASSERSEVAGELFF TGCGCCAGCAGCGAAAGGTCTGAGGTGGCCGGGGAGCTGTTTTTT
TRBJ2-3 TRBV2 . . CASSEAPLVGDTQYF TGTGCCAGCAGTGAAGCGCCCCTCGTCGGGGATACGCAGTATTTT
TRBJ2-3 TRBV6-5 . . CASTQGFSQYF TGTGCCAGCACGCAAGGTTTCTCGCAGTATTTT
TRBJ2-7 TRBV7-8 once . CASSLGTLQNSYEQYF TGTGCCAGCAGCTTAGGGACCTTACAGAACTCCTACGAGCAGTACTTC